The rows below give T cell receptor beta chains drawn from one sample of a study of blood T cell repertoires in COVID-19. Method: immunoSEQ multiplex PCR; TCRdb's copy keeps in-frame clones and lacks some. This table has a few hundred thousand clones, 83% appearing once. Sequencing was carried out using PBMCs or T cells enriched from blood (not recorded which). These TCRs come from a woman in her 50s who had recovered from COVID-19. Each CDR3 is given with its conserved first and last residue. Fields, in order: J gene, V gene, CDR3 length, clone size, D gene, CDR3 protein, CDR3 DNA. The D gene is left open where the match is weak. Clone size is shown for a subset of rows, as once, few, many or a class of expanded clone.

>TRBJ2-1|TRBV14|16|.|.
CASSDWSRNSYNEQFF
TGTGCCAGCAGCGACTGGAGCAGAAACTCCTACAATGAGCAGTTCTTC
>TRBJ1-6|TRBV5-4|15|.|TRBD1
CASSSRQGNNSPLHF
TGTGCCAGCAGCTCTCGACAGGGAAATAATTCACCCCTCCACTTT
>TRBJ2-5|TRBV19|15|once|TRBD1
CASSTAGQAAKTQYF
TGTGCCAGTAGTACCGCAGGACAGGCCGCAAAGACCCAGTACTTC
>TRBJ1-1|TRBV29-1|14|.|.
CSGTKGAGGTEAFF
TGCAGCGGTACCAAAGGGGCCGGGGGCACTGAAGCTTTCTTT
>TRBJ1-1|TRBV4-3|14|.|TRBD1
CASSLQGVNTEAFF
TGCGCCAGCAGCCTTCAGGGGGTGAACACTGAAGCTTTCTTT
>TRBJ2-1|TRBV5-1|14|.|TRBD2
CASSRGGAMDEQFF
TGCGCCAGCAGTCGCGGGGGGGCGATGGATGAGCAGTTCTTC
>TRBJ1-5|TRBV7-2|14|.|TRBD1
CASSLDRANQPQHF
TGTGCCAGCAGCCTAGACAGGGCCAATCAGCCCCAGCATTTT
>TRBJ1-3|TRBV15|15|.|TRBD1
CATSRARTGGNTIYF
TGTGCCACCAGCAGAGCCCGGACAGGGGGAAACACCATATATTTT
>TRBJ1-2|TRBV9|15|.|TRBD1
CASSEGTRGDYGYTF
TGTGCCAGCAGCGAGGGAACCAGGGGGGACTATGGCTACACCTTC
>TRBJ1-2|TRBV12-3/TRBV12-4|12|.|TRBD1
CASSFRQGGYTF
TGTGCCAGCAGTTTTCGACAGGGGGGCTACACCTTC
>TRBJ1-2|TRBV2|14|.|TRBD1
CASRDGTGDIRYTF
TGTGCCAGCAGGGATGGGACAGGGGACATTAGGTACACCTTC
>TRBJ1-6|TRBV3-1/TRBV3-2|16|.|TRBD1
CASSHTDRGYNSPLHF
TGTGCCAGCAGCCACACGGACAGGGGTTATAATTCACCCCTCCACTTT
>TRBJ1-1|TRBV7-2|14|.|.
CASSRVAGNTEAFF
TGTGCCAGCAGCCGCGTCGCGGGGAACACTGAAGCTTTCTTT
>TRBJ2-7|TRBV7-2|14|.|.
CASSQTGEVYEQYF
TGTGCCAGCAGCCAGACGGGAGAGGTCTACGAGCAGTACTTC
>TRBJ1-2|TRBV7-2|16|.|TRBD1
CASSRDRGVSGYGYTF
TGTGCCAGCAGCAGGGACAGGGGGGTTTCCGGCTATGGCTACACCTTC
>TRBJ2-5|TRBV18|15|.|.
CASSPPNQGKETQYF
TGTGCCAGCTCACCACCGAATCAGGGAAAGGAGACCCAGTACTTC
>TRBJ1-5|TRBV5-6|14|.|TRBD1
CASSLGQSNQPQHF
TGTGCCAGCAGCCTGGGACAGAGCAATCAGCCCCAGCATTTT
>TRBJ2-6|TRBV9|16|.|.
CASSVVGAAGANVLTF
TGTGCCAGCAGCGTAGTAGGGGCGGCTGGGGCCAACGTCCTGACTTTC
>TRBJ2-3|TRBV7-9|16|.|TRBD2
CASSLIPLAGPDTQYF
TGTGCCAGCAGCTTAATTCCTCTAGCGGGACCAGATACGCAGTATTTT
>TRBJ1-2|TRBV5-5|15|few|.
CASSTSTRENYGYTF
TGTGCCAGCAGCACCTCAACACGGGAAAACTATGGCTACACCTTC
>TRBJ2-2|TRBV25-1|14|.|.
CASSATGNPGELFF
TGTGCCAGCAGTGCAACAGGGAATCCCGGGGAGCTGTTTTTT
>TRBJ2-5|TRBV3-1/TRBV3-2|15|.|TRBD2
CASSQEGTSGETQYF
TGTGCCAGCAGCCAAGAAGGTACTAGCGGAGAGACCCAGTACTTC
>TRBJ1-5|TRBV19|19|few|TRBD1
CASSIDEFPRDSINQPQHF
TGTGCCAGTAGTATAGATGAGTTTCCTAGGGACAGCATCAATCAGCCCCAGCATTTT
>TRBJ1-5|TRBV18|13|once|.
CASSPARDQPQHF
TGTGCCAGCTCACCGGCCCGGGATCAGCCCCAGCATTTT
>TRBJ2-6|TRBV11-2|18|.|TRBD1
CASSVRTGGGSGANVLTF
TGTGCCAGCAGCGTGAGGACAGGGGGAGGCTCTGGGGCCAACGTCCTGACTTTC
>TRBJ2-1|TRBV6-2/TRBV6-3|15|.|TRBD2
CASSYLSGRVHEQFF
TGTGCCAGCAGTTACCTCAGCGGGAGAGTTCATGAGCAGTTCTTC
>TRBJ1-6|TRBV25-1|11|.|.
CASSPGVPLHF
TGTGCCAGCAGTCCGGGGGTACCCCTCCACTTT
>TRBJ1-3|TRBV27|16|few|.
CASSLYSTLSGNTIYF
TGTGCCAGCTCCCTTTACTCCACGCTCTCTGGAAACACCATATATTTT
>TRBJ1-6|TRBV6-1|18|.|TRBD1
CASSEVAGGTHWALALHF
TGTGCCAGCAGTGAGGTGGCAGGGGGCACCCACTGGGCTTTGGCCCTCCACTTT
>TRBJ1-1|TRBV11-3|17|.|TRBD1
CASSPGVGTEGSTEAFF
TGTGCCAGCAGCCCGGGGGTCGGGACAGAGGGAAGCACTGAAGCTTTCTTT
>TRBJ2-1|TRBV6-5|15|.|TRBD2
CASRSTSGIFNEQFF
TGTGCCAGCAGAAGTACTAGCGGGATTTTTAATGAGCAGTTCTTC